These 12 T cell receptor beta chains were sequenced from one sample in a study of neurological immune-mediated disorders. TCRdb re-analysed the 5' RACE reads in MiXCR, keeping a single row per CDR3 protein. This sample yields more than 75,000 distinct CDR3 sequences, of which approximately 3.5% are seen a single time; around 3.1% belongs to the top ten. The sequenced material came from PBMCs. The source is a woman aged 45-59 years with multiple sclerosis.

There are many counts of this clonotype. This chain joins TRBV7-2 and TRBJ2-5, with TRBD1 as a possible D gene (6 bases). V lost 2 bases to trimming and J lost 4 bases, with 17 bases between them. The CDR3 contains 16 residues. The germline gives CDR1 SGHTA, CDR2 FQGNSA. The CDR3 DNA is TGTGCCAGCAGCTTAATGGGGGCTAGAGGCGGAGAGACCCAGTACTTC. This gives the protein CASSLMGARGGETQYF.

This clonotype was detected many times. The chain couples TRBV5-5 to TRBJ1-1, with D uncertain. The CDR3 extends over 13 amino acids. V was shortened by 1 base and J by 1 base, with 5 bases between the two germline ends. Per the germline V gene, CDR1 is SGHKS and CDR2 is YYEKEE (reference sequence). This CDR3 is CASSLNWNTEAFF. CDR3 bases: TGTGCCAGCAGCTTGAATTGGAACACTGAAGCTTTCTTT.

This clonotype was seen repeatedly, ten times or more. The rearrangement links TRBV4-2 to TRBJ1-5; 9 nucleotides align to TRBD1. The CDR3 totals 16 residues. The V and J ends lost 3 bases and 0 bases, in that order; junction bases with no gene match: 3. Germline CDR1 and CDR2: LGHNA and YNFKEQ. The CDR3 DNA reads TGTGCCAGCAGCCAGAGGACAGGGGATAGCAATCAGCCCCAGCATTTT. This gives the protein CASSQRTGDSNQPQHF.

This clonotype was observed many times. The chain is built from TRBV5-5 and TRBJ1-6; tentatively, D is TRBD1 (6 bases). From germline, CDR1 is SGHKS and CDR2 YYEKEE (reference sequence). Trimming left V 4 bases short and J 5 bases short, with 13 bases between. The CDR3 has 15 amino acids. CDR3 sequence: CASSEQGNNNSPLHF. CDR3 coding DNA: TGTGCCAGCAGCGAACAGGGAAATAATAATTCACCCCTCCACTTT.

This clonotype was picked up a small number of times. The chain uses TRBV20-1 and TRBJ1-6; D may be TRBD1 (6 bases). CDR1 and CDR2 (germline): DFQATT, SNEGSKA (reference sequence). This CDR3 is 14 amino acids long. Trimming took off 3 bases at V and 6 bases at J, with 12 bases between the two ends. The CDR3 spells CSARRGDLNSPLHF. CDR3 nucleotide sequence: TGCAGTGCTAGGAGGGGGGATCTTAATTCACCCCTCCACTTT.

The table lists this clonotype with many counts. This chain uses TRBV20-1 with TRBJ2-1; D is undetermined. The germline V and J ends were trimmed by 3 bases and 5 bases, with 8 bases remaining between them. The CDR3 runs 12 residues. Looked up from germline, CDR1 is DFQATT and CDR2 is SNEGSKA (reference sequence). CDR3 amino acids: CSASNPDNEQFF. The CDR3 DNA is TGCAGTGCTAGTAATCCGGACAATGAGCAGTTCTTC.

This clonotype was counted at least ten times. This CDR3 is CASSLRTPDTQYF. CDR3 DNA: TGTGCCAGCAGCTTAAGGACTCCAGATACGCAGTATTTT. This sequence joins TRBV7-2 and TRBJ2-3; tentative D call: TRBD2 (5 bases). Trimming removed 2 bases from V and 4 bases from J, with 7 bases in between. The length of the CDR3 is 13 residues. Germline V gene lookup returns CDR1 SGHTA and CDR2 FQGNSA.

This clonotype was seen at least ten times. The chain employs TRBV12-3 or TRBV12-4 and TRBJ2-5; D remains unclear. The CDR3 is made up of 16 amino acids. V lost 6 bases and J lost 4, with 21 bases in between. DNA for the CDR3: TGTGCCAGCAGGCCCGACACTGGCGTCGGTAGAGAGACCCAGTACTTC. Its translation: CASRPDTGVGRETQYF.

Ten or more counts support this clonotype. This chain connects TRBV15 to TRBJ2-7; possibly TRBD1 or TRBD2 for D (5 bases each). V lost 0 bases, J lost 4 bases, and 19 bases lay in between. The CDR3 runs 17 residues. Germline V CDR1 and CDR2: LNHNV, YYDKDF (reference sequence). DNA for the CDR3: TGTGCCACCAGCAGAGAGCTTTTGGTGGGGGTGAAATACGAGCAGTACTTC. Translating gives CATSRELLVGVKYEQYF.

This clonotype was picked up many times. The V call is TRBV15, the J call TRBJ2-2, with D possibly matching TRBD2 (5 bases). The V gene's germline CDR1 is LNHNV and CDR2 YYDKDF (reference sequence). The V end lost 4 bases, the J end lost 7 bases, and 10 bases lay between the germline ends. The CDR3 spans 13 residues. The CDR3 region has the DNA TGTGCCACCAGCACCGGGGTAGGCGGGGAGCTGTTTTTT. Residues: CATSTGVGGELFF.

This clonotype has a count of ten or more. This chain links TRBV7-6 with TRBJ2-3; 10 bases match TRBD2. V shed 5 bases and J 6 bases; nucleotides not matched to a gene: 8. Per the germline V gene, CDR1 is SGHVS and CDR2 is FNYEAQ. CDR3 size: 15 residues. CDR3 in amino acids: CASSPSGGARDTQYF. The CDR3 bases are TGTGCCAGCAGCCCGAGCGGGGGGGCCAGGGATACGCAGTATTTT.

This clonotype was picked up many times. The conserved phenylalanine or tryptophan is not found at the CDR3 terminus, so this likely reflects a read error. It is unclear where the CDR3 begins or ends on the DNA, so no DNA is shown, and the CDR3 is as TCRdb lists it. The chain joins TRBV29-1 to TRBJ2-1; the table's D call of TRBD2 was not tested on the DNA. CDR1 SQVTM and CDR2 ANQGSEA come from the germline V gene. The CDR3 length is 9 residues, termini included. The chain's CDR3 is CSVEEGPLI.